The 31 T cell receptor beta chains below were found in one sample sequenced in a study of T cell changes during pregnancy in multiple sclerosis. Some clones are missing from TCRdb's copy, which holds only in-frame ones; the method was immunoSEQ multiplex PCR. In the table there are tens of thousands of clones, about nine tenths of which are singletons. Source: peripheral blood, taken in the third trimester of pregnancy. Every receptor here comes from a female donor in good health, enrolled as a control in a pregnancy study.

V usage is TRBV14 and J usage is TRBJ2-7; 10 nucleotides match TRBD2. V lost 2 bases, J lost 5 bases, and 6 bases stayed unmatched. The V gene's germline CDR1 is SGHDN and CDR2 FVKESK. This CDR3 region has 15 residues. CDR3 in amino acids: CASSQTGTSVNEQYF. In nucleotides, the CDR3 is TGTGCCAGCAGCCAAACCGGGACTAGCGTTAACGAGCAGTACTTC.

V is TRBV19 and J is TRBJ2-3; 8 bases are shared with TRBD1. This CDR3 spans 14 amino acids. After removal of 7 bases from V and 1 base from J, the junction contained 4 bases not matched to a gene. Germline V gene data show CDR1 as LNHDA and CDR2 as SQIVND (reference sequence). This CDR3 is CASTLDRGTDTQYF. Written as DNA, the CDR3 is TGTGCCAGTACCCTGGACAGGGGCACAGATACGCAGTATTTT. Drawing the rest from reference TRBV19 and TRBJ2-3, the complete variable domain is DGGITQSPKYLFRKEGQNVTLSCEQNLNHDAMYWYRQDPGQGLRLIYYSQIVNDFQKGDIAEGYSVSREKKESFPLTVTSAQKNPTAFYLCASTLDRGTDTQYFGPGTRLTVL.

V and J are TRBV5-6 and TRBJ2-5; 9 bases fit TRBD1. Germline V gene sequence: CDR1 SGHDT, CDR2 YYEEEE. V gave up 3 bases and J gave up 5 bases; unmatched junction bases: 14. The CDR3 loop spans 17 amino acids. The CDR3 sequence is CASSSRKPGQGLETQYF. CDR3 in DNA: TGTGCCAGCAGCTCCAGGAAGCCCGGACAGGGGTTGGAGACCCAGTACTTC.

CDR3 sequence reads: CASSLAPQNGRSAYNEQFF. The CDR3 nucleotides read TGTGCCAGCAGCTTAGCGCCCCAGAACGGGAGGTCGGCCTACAATGAGCAGTTCTTC. This chain joins TRBV7-8 and TRBJ2-1; 7 bases are shared with TRBD2. Germline values: CDR1 SGHVS, CDR2 FQNEAQ. The V segment lost 0 bases and the J segment 2 bases; nucleotides outside the gene matches: 13. The CDR3 is 19 residues long.

This sequence joins TRBV30 and TRBJ1-4; tentatively, D is TRBD1 (6 bases). The V and J ends lost 7 bases and 0 bases respectively, with 9 bases between them. The CDR3 length is 13 residues. The germline CDR1 and CDR2 sequences are GTSNPN and SVGIG (reference sequence). The chain's CDR3 is CALNRATNEKLFF. CDR3 sequence (DNA): TGTGCCTTGAACAGGGCAACTAATGAAAAACTGTTTTTT.

The chain employs TRBV7-8 and TRBJ1-1; perhaps TRBD1 as D (6 bases). Germline V gene sequence: CDR1 SGHVS, CDR2 FQNEAQ. Trimming shortened V by 5 bases and J by 1 base, and 11 bases separated the two germline ends. The CDR3 has 14 residues. The CDR3 loop is CASSLDSGNTEAFF. DNA for the CDR3: TGTGCCAGCAGCCTGGACAGCGGGAACACTGAAGCTTTCTTT. Drawing the rest from reference TRBV7-8 and TRBJ1-1, the complete variable domain is GAGVSQSPRYKVAKRGQDVALRCDPISGHVSLFWYQQALGQGPEFLTYFQNEAQLDKSGLPSDRFFAERPEGSVSTLKIQRTQQEDSAVYLCASSLDSGNTEAFFGQGTRLTVV.

In this sample, this clone turned up once. V gene TRBV19 combines with J gene TRBJ1-2, with TRBD1 matching 9 bases. The CDR3 is 15 amino acids. Trimming took 1 base from V and 4 from J; bases not matched to a gene: 4. The germline gives CDR1 LNHDA, CDR2 SQIVND (reference sequence). The CDR3 sequence: CASSIGQGVRYGYTF. The CDR3 DNA sequence: TGTGCCAGTAGTATAGGACAGGGGGTTCGCTATGGCTACACCTTC.

The V call is TRBV7-9, the J call TRBJ1-3, with D uncertain. V gave up 1 base and J gave up 4 bases, with 11 bases separating them. Germline CDR1 SEHNR, CDR2 FQNEAQ (reference sequence). The CDR3 runs 15 residues. CDR3 in DNA: TGTGCCAGCAGCTTAGTTCGTGACTCGGGAAACACCATATATTTT. It yields the protein CASSLVRDSGNTIYF.

The rearrangement links TRBV7-9 to TRBJ1-2, with 9 bases lining up with TRBD1. Germline values: CDR1 SEHNR, CDR2 FQNEAQ (reference sequence). Trimming cost V 5 bases and J 6 bases; bases outside gene matches: 10. There are 15 residues in the CDR3. CDR3 protein: CASSRGQGIADGYTF. CDR3 bases: TGTGCCAGCAGCCGCGGACAGGGGATAGCGGATGGCTACACCTTC.

The CDR3 DNA reads as TGTGCCAGCAGCTTAGTGATTGGTCGTATAGGGACAGGGGCTTCACCCCTCCACTTT. This sequence encodes CASSLVIGRIGTGASPLHF. V is TRBV11-2 and J is TRBJ1-6; 10 nucleotides align to TRBD1. The CDR3 sequence is 19 residues long. Per germline, CDR1 SGHAT and CDR2 FQNNGV. V shed 1 base and J 9 bases; nucleotides not matched to a gene: 15.

This chain uses TRBV27 with TRBJ2-7, with 11 bases lining up with TRBD2. CDR1 MNHEY and CDR2 SMNVEV come from the germline V gene (reference sequence). V lost 5 bases and J lost 4; bases outside the gene matches: 7. CDR3 length equals 15 residues. Here the CDR3 DNA reads TGTGCCAGCAGTCCTACTAGCGGGAGTATGTACGAGCAGTACTTC. It is translated as CASSPTSGSMYEQYF.

The genes are TRBV13 and TRBJ1-1, with TRBD1 as a possible D gene (6 bases). Trimming stripped 5 bases from V and 0 bases from J, with 10 bases between. Per germline, CDR1 PRHDT and CDR2 FYEKMQ (reference sequence). CDR3 length: 14 amino acids. The CDR3 nucleotides read TGTGCCAGCAGCGAAGACAGGATGAACACTGAAGCTTTCTTT. Its protein is CASSEDRMNTEAFF.

The chain links TRBV11-2 to TRBJ1-6; possible D gene TRBD1, 5 bases. The CDR3 runs to 15 residues. The germline CDR1 and CDR2 sequences are SGHAT and FQNNGV. V lost 0 bases to trimming and J lost 6 bases, with 9 bases between them. The CDR3 bases are TGTGCCAGCAGCTTAGATCCAGGGATTAATTCACCCCTCCACTTT. This codes for CASSLDPGINSPLHF.

The rearrangement links TRBV5-5 to TRBJ2-5; TRBD1 matches at 7 bases. There are 15 residues in the CDR3. Germline V lookup: CDR1 SGHKS, CDR2 YYEKEE (reference sequence). J lost 2 bases, V lost 0 bases, and 4 bases had no gene match. CDR3 bases: TGTGCCAGCAGCTTGGCCGTGACAGGGCAAGAGACCCAGTACTTC. This gives the protein CASSLAVTGQETQYF.

The chain has TRBV27 and TRBJ1-5; 11 bases map to TRBD1. The CDR3 extends over 14 amino acids. From germline, CDR1 is MNHEY and CDR2 SMNVEV (reference sequence). Trimming cost V 3 bases and J 7 bases; bases outside gene matches: 2. The CDR3 region is CASSLWDRGQPQHF. The DNA for the CDR3 is TGTGCCAGCAGTTTGTGGGACAGGGGGCAGCCCCAGCATTTT.

This chain links TRBV2 with TRBJ1-2; the match to TRBD1 covers 9 bases. J gave up 5 bases and V 6 bases, and 13 bases lay outside the gene matches. Per the germline V gene, CDR1 is SNHLY and CDR2 is FYNNEI. The CDR3 length is 16 residues. CDR3 DNA: TGTGCCAGCAGCGACCCGAGGGACAGGGTATTTTATGGCTACACCTTC. This translates into CASSDPRDRVFYGYTF.

This sequence joins TRBV19 and TRBJ1-2; 10 bases align to TRBD1. The CDR3 has 18 residues. The germline CDR1 and CDR2 sequences are LNHDA and SQIVND (reference sequence). Unmatched junction bases numbered 18, after V lost 7 bases and J lost 4 bases. Written as DNA, the CDR3 is TGTGCCAGTACCAAGATGGGGACAGGGGAAATGTGGGGCTATGGCTACACCTTC. Translated, it gives CASTKMGTGEMWGYGYTF.

In DNA, the CDR3 is TGTGCCAGTAGACCTAGCGAAGCTAGCACAGATACGCAGTATTTT. This translates into CASRPSEASTDTQYF. The chain employs TRBV19 and TRBJ2-3, with a possible D match to TRBD2 (6 bases). Trimming pared 6 bases from V and 0 bases from J, leaving 13 bases between. This CDR3 has 15 amino acids. Germline CDR1 and CDR2: LNHDA and SQIVND (reference sequence).

This clone was found a few times. The chain carries TRBV11-1 and TRBJ1-1; TRBD1 matches 7 bases. CDR1 SGHAT and CDR2 FQDESV come from the germline V gene (reference sequence). The CDR3 has 13 residues. V shed 4 bases, J shed 5 bases, and the junction held 4 bases outside the gene matches. DNA of the CDR3: TGTGCCAGCAGCTCGACAGGGAGGACTGAAGCTTTCTTT. It yields the protein CASSSTGRTEAFF. The complete variable domain, with remaining parts taken from reference TRBV11-1 and TRBJ1-1, reads EAEVAQSPRYKITEKSQAVAFWCDPISGHATLYWYRQILGQGPELLVQFQDESVVDDSQLPKDRFSAERLKGVDSTLKIQPAELGDSAMYLCASSSTGRTEAFFGQGTRLTVV.

The chain employs TRBV30 and TRBJ1-2, with a tentative D call TRBD1 (6 bases). Germline V CDR1 and CDR2: GTSNPN, SVGIG (reference sequence). V was clipped by 0 bases and J by 4 bases, with 15 bases between them. CDR3 length equals 15 residues. The CDR3 here is CAWSVLGARTYGYTF. The CDR3 nucleotides are TGTGCCTGGAGTGTATTGGGGGCAAGGACCTATGGCTACACCTTC.

The genes are TRBV5-1 and TRBJ2-1; 8 bases match TRBD1. Trimming cost V 0 bases and J 2 bases; bases outside gene matches: 4. This CDR3 comprises 16 residues. The germline V gene has CDR1 SGHRS and CDR2 YFSETQ. The CDR3 loop is CASSLAWTGTYNEQFF. The CDR3 DNA follows: TGCGCCAGCAGCTTGGCATGGACAGGGACCTACAATGAGCAGTTCTTC.

This clone has just one count. J is TRBJ2-3 and V is TRBV6-5; D is possibly TRBD1 (6 bases). V lost 2 bases to trimming and J lost 3 bases, with 12 bases between them. CDR1 and CDR2 (germline): MNHEY, SVGAGI. The CDR3 runs to 15 residues. CDR3 amino acids: CASSYRQAGTDTQYF. CDR3 coding DNA: TGTGCCAGCAGTTACAGACAGGCAGGGACAGATACGCAGTATTTT.

The V gene is TRBV5-1, the J gene TRBJ2-3; the match to TRBD2 covers 12 bases. The CDR3 is made up of 16 amino acids. V lost 3 bases and J lost 5; bases outside the gene matches: 7. Germline-derived CDR1 and CDR2 are SGHRS and YFSETQ. The CDR3 reads CASSSMTSGGLDTQYF. CDR3 coding DNA: TGCGCCAGCAGCTCCATGACTAGCGGGGGCTTAGATACGCAGTATTTT.

V gene TRBV4-3 combines with J gene TRBJ1-1; D might be TRBD1 (5 bases). V gave up 1 base and J gave up 0 bases, with 12 bases separating them. The CDR3 is 16 amino acids. Germline CDR1 and CDR2: LGHNA and YSLEER. CDR3 amino acids: CASSQGAGLMNTEAFF. Here the CDR3 DNA reads TGCGCCAGCAGCCAAGGGGCAGGGCTCATGAACACTGAAGCTTTCTTT.

The J gene is TRBJ2-7, the V gene TRBV19; 9 nucleotides agree with TRBD1. The CDR3 is made up of 14 amino acids. The germline V gene encodes CDR1 LNHDA and CDR2 SQIVND (reference sequence). Trimming at V came to 7 bases and at J to 3 bases, leaving 7 bases not matched to a gene. CDR3 region: CASTPDRGSYEQYF. The DNA for the CDR3 is TGTGCCAGTACCCCGGACAGGGGCAGCTACGAGCAGTACTTC.

The V gene is TRBV5-1, the J gene TRBJ1-1; D call uncertain. The CDR3 runs 17 residues. V lost 4 bases and J 4 bases, leaving 23 bases between the germline ends. CDR1 and CDR2 from the germline V gene are SGHRS and YFSETQ. The CDR3 reads CASSPLPRSGLPTEAFF. As DNA, the CDR3 is TGCGCCAGCAGCCCGCTCCCAAGGTCAGGTTTACCCACTGAAGCTTTCTTT.

The CDR3 bases are TGTGCCACCAGCAGAGATTTGACAGCTCAAGAGACCCAGTACTTC. Translated: CATSRDLTAQETQYF. The V call is TRBV15, the J call TRBJ2-5, with D tentatively TRBD1 (5 bases). Per germline, CDR1 LNHNV and CDR2 YYDKDF (reference sequence). The V end lost 0 bases, the J end lost 2 bases, and 10 bases lay between the germline ends. The CDR3 is 15 residues long.

The chain recombines TRBV5-1 with TRBJ1-2, with a tentative D call TRBD1 (5 bases). CDR1 is SGHRS and CDR2 is YFSETQ in the germline V gene. The germline V and J ends were trimmed by 0 bases and 0 bases, with 9 bases remaining between them. This CDR3 has 15 amino acids. CDR3: CASSLGQPTNYGYTF. The CDR3 nucleotides read TGCGCCAGCAGCTTGGGACAGCCAACTAACTATGGCTACACCTTC.

The chain uses TRBV7-2 and TRBJ1-2, with TRBD1 identical over 12 bases. Unmatched junction bases numbered 9, after V lost 5 bases and J lost 2 bases. The CDR3 sequence is 17 residues long. Looked up from germline, CDR1 is SGHTA and CDR2 is FQGNSA. CDR3 sequence: CASSKGTGGLFNYGYTF. CDR3 DNA: TGTGCCAGCAGCAAAGGGACAGGGGGCCTATTCAACTATGGCTACACCTTC. Full variable domain (rest looked up from reference TRBV7-2 and TRBJ1-2): GAGVSQSPSNKVTEKGKDVELRCDPISGHTALYWYRQSLGQGLEFLIYFQGNSAPDKSGLPSDRFSAERTGGSVSTLTIQRTQQEDSAVYLCASSKGTGGLFNYGYTFGSGTRLTVV.

This sequence joins TRBV6-5 and TRBJ2-1, with TRBD2 identical over 8 bases. The CDR3 is made up of 15 amino acids. Trimming cost V 9 bases and J 9 bases; bases outside gene matches: 16. CDR1 is MNHEY and CDR2 is SVGAGI in the germline V gene. DNA of the CDR3: TGTGCCAGTTTACCTCTACTGACTAGCGCGTCTGAGCAGTTCTTC. It yields the protein CASLPLLTSASEQFF.

CDR3: CASSSGQRKTEAFF. DNA for the CDR3: TGTGCCAGCAGTTCGGGACAGCGAAAAACTGAAGCTTTCTTT. J is TRBJ1-1 and V is TRBV6-5; 7 bases line up with TRBD1. The CDR3 covers 14 residues. Germline CDR1 reads MNHEY; CDR2 reads SVGAGI. The V gene end was trimmed by 4 bases and the J gene end by 5 bases; junction bases not matched to a gene: 7.